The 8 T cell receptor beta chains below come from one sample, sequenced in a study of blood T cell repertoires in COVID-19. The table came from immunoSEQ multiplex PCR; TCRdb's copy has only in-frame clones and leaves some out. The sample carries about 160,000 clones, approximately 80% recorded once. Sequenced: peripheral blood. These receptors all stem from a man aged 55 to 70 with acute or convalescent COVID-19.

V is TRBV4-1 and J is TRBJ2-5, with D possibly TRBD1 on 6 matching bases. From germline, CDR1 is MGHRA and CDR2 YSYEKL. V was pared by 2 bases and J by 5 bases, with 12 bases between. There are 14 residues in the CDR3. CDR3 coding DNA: TGCGCCAGCAGCCAAATGGGACAACGGGAGACCCAGTACTTC. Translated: CASSQMGQRETQYF.

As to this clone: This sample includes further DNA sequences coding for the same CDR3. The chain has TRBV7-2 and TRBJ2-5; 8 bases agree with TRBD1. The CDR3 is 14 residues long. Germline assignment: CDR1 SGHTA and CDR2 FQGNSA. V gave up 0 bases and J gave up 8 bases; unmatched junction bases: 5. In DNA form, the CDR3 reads TGTGCCAGCAGCTTAGCGGACAGGGTGGTTACCCAGTACTTC. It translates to CASSLADRVVTQYF.

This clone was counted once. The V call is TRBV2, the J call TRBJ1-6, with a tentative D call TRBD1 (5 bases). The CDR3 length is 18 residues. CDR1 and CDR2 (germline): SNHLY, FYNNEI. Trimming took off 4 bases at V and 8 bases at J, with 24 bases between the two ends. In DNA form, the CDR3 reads TGTGCCAGCAGTGCAGGGATTTTTTACGGTAGGGTTTATTCACCCCTCCACTTT. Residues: CASSAGIFYGRVYSPLHF.

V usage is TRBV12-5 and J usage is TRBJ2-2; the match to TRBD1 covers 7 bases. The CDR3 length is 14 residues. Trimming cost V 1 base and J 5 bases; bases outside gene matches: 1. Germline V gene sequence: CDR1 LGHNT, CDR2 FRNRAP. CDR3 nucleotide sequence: TGTGCTAGTGGTTTGGAGGGGGCGACCGGGGAGCTGTTTTTT. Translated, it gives CASGLEGATGELFF.

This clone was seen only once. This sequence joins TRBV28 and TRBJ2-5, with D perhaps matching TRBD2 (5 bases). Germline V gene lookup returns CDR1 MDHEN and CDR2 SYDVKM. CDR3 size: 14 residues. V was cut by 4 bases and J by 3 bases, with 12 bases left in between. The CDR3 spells CASSSPSREETQYF. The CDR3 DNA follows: TGTGCCAGCAGTTCTCCTAGCCGGGAAGAGACCCAGTACTTC.

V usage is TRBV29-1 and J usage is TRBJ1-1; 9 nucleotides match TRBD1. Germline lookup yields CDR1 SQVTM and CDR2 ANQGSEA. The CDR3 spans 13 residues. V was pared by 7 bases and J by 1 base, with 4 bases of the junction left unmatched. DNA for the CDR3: TGCAGCGGCCGGACAGGGGAGAACACTGAAGCTTTCTTT. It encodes CSGRTGENTEAFF.

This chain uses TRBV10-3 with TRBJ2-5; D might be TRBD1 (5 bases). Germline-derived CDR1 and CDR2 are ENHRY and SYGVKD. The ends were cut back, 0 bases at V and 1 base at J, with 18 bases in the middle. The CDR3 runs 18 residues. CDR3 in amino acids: CAISESEEPTELQETQYF. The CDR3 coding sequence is TGTGCCATCAGTGAGTCAGAAGAACCGACAGAACTCCAAGAGACCCAGTACTTC.

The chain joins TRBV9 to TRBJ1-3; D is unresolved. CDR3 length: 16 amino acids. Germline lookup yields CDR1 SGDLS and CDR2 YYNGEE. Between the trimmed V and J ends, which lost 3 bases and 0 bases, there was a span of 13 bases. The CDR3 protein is CASSAILTNSGNTIYF. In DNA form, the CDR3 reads TGTGCCAGCAGCGCTATACTCACGAACTCTGGAAACACCATATATTTT.